A single sample is the source of the 11 T cell receptor beta chains below, sequenced in a study of graft-versus-host responses after intestinal transplantation. These receptors have no known antigen. Using immunoSEQ multiplex PCR, the repertoire was profiled, and TCRdb retains in-frame clones only, with some absent. The sample lists about 90,000 clones, roughly four fifths occurring once. The sample consisted of unstimulated CD8+ T cells sorted from spleen or lymph node cells, taken before intestinal transplant. Receptors were obtained from a human donor who received an intestinal transplant.

The chain carries TRBV7-3 and TRBJ2-1, with D unclear. Trimming removed 5 bases from V and 2 bases from J, with 10 bases in between. Germline CDR1 and CDR2: SGHTA and FQGTGA. The CDR3 runs 14 residues. The CDR3 DNA reads as TGTGCCAGCAGCCAGCAAGACACCTACAATGAGCAGTTCTTC. Translation: CASSQQDTYNEQFF. The complete variable domain, with remaining parts taken from reference TRBV7-3 and TRBJ2-1, reads GAGVSQTPSNKVTEKGKYVELRCDPISGHTALYWYRQSLGQGPEFLIYFQGTGAADDSGLPNDRFFAVRPEGSVSTLKIQRTERGDSAVYLCASSQQDTYNEQFFGPGTRLTVL.

The genes are TRBV11-2 and TRBJ2-1; 10 bases align to TRBD2. Trimming cost V 5 bases and J 8 bases; bases outside gene matches: 15. The CDR3 has 17 residues. CDR1 and CDR2 from the germline V gene are SGHAT and FQNNGV. CDR3 amino acids: CASSPPILAGEWYEQFF. The CDR3 region has the DNA TGTGCCAGCAGCCCGCCCATCCTAGCGGGAGAATGGTATGAGCAGTTCTTC.

The V gene is TRBV5-4, the J gene TRBJ1-2; TRBD1 might be the D (5 bases). The CDR3 contains 11 residues. V was clipped by 0 bases and J by 8 bases, with 5 bases between them. CDR1 and CDR2 from the germline V gene are SGHNT and YYREEE (reference sequence). DNA of the CDR3: TGTGCCAGCAGCTTGGGACAGGGCTACACCTTC. Its translation: CASSLGQGYTF.

This rearrangement joins TRBV27 to TRBJ1-5; D might be TRBD1 (5 bases). This CDR3 comprises 16 residues. The germline V gene has CDR1 MNHEY and CDR2 SMNVEV (reference sequence). Trimming pared 3 bases from V and 1 base from J, leaving 13 bases between. The chain's CDR3 is CASSFGGVGSNQPQHF. CDR3 nucleotide sequence: TGTGCCAGCAGTTTTGGGGGGGTTGGGAGCAATCAGCCCCAGCATTTT.

The rearrangement uses TRBV6-1 and TRBJ2-7; no clear D. The V end was cut by 7 bases, the J end by 3 bases, with 19 bases between. This CDR3 is 15 amino acids long. Germline CDR1 and CDR2: MNHNS and SASEGT. The DNA of the CDR3 is TGTGCCAGCACGATCGAGACCCTACCCATCTACGAGCAGTACTTC. Translating it yields CASTIETLPIYEQYF.

The chain has TRBV27 and TRBJ2-1; 13 positions match TRBD2. V trimming: 4 bases; J trimming: 4 bases; junction bases outside the gene matches: 4. Germline CDR1 reads MNHEY; CDR2 reads SMNVEV (reference sequence). This CDR3 comprises 16 residues. The DNA for the CDR3 is TGTGCCAGCAGTTCCGGGACTAGCGGGAAATACAATGAGCAGTTCTTC. Its translation: CASSSGTSGKYNEQFF.

The V call is TRBV2, the J call TRBJ1-2; D ambiguous. V was shortened by 8 bases and J by 8 bases, with 12 bases between the two germline ends. Germline lookup yields CDR1 SNHLY and CDR2 FYNNEI. CDR3 length: 11 amino acids. The CDR3 reads CASPGVGGYTF. CDR3 nucleotide sequence: TGTGCCAGCCCCGGGGTAGGGGGCTACACCTTC.

J is TRBJ1-1 and V is TRBV5-6; D is ambiguous. Germline V gives CDR1 SGHDT, CDR2 YYEEEE. The V end lost 2 bases, the J end lost 4 bases, and 6 bases lay between the germline ends. CDR3 length: 12 residues. The CDR3 reads CASSFEGTEAFF. CDR3 coding DNA: TGTGCCAGCAGCTTTGAGGGCACTGAAGCTTTCTTT.

The chain employs TRBV27 and TRBJ1-1; 10 bases match TRBD1. The CDR3 is 13 residues long. In germline, CDR1 is MNHEY, CDR2 SMNVEV (reference sequence). Losses at the gene ends were 7 bases for V and 5 bases for J; bases not matched to a gene: 4. Here the CDR3 reads CASNTGQGTEAFF. The CDR3 DNA sequence: TGTGCCAGCAATACGGGACAGGGGACTGAAGCTTTCTTT.

The CDR3 bases are TGTGCCAGCAGCGATTCGACCGGGACTATCTCCTACGAGCAGTACTTC. This encodes CASSDSTGTISYEQYF. The chain uses TRBV7-9 and TRBJ2-7; 7 bases are shared with TRBD2. The trim removed 5 bases at V and 0 bases at J, leaving 10 bases unmatched. CDR1 SEHNR and CDR2 FQNEAQ come from the germline V gene (reference sequence). The CDR3 runs 16 residues.

The chain employs TRBV6-1 and TRBJ2-7, with 7 bases that match TRBD1. Trimming cost V 6 bases and J 0 bases; bases outside gene matches: 5. The germline CDR1 and CDR2 sequences are MNHNS and SASEGT. There are 14 residues in the CDR3. Here the CDR3 DNA reads TGTGCCAGCAGCCCAGGACAGGTCTCCTACGAGCAGTACTTC. This encodes CASSPGQVSYEQYF.